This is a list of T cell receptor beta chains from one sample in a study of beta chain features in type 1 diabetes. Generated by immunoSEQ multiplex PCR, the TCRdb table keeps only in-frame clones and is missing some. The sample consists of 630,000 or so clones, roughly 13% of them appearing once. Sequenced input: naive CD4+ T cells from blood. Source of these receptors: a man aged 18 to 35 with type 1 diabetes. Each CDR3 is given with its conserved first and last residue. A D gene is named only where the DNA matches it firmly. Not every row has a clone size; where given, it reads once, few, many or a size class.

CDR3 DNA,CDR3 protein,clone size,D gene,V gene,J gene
TGCGCCAGCAGCCAAGACCGCCCAGGGTGGGGAGGAGAGACCCAGTACTTC,CASSQDRPGWGGETQYF,.,.,TRBV4-1,TRBJ2-5
TGTGCCAGCAGCTTGTGGGCGGATGGCTACACCTTC,CASSLWADGYTF,.,.,TRBV7-2,TRBJ1-2
TGTGCCAGCAGCCAAGAGGCCAGCGGGAGGTTCTACGAGCAGTACTTC,CASSQEASGRFYEQYF,few,TRBD2,TRBV4-2,TRBJ2-7
TGTGCCAGCAGCCAAGATTGGGCCAGGGTTATTTACGAGCAGTACTTC,CASSQDWARVIYEQYF,few,.,TRBV4-2,TRBJ2-7
TGTGCCAGTAGTATAAGACTCCAAGAGACCCAGTACTTC,CASSIRLQETQYF,few,.,TRBV19,TRBJ2-5
TGCGCCAGCAGCTTGGGGAGGACAGGCCTGAGGGATGAGCAGTTCTTC,CASSLGRTGLRDEQFF,few,TRBD1,TRBV5-1,TRBJ2-1
TGTGCCAGCACGGGGACTAGGCGGGGGACCTACGAGCAGTACTTC,CASTGTRRGTYEQYF,.,TRBD2,TRBV28,TRBJ2-7
TGTGCCAGCAGGGTGACTAGCGGGAGTATAGATACGCAGTATTTT,CASRVTSGSIDTQYF,few,TRBD2,TRBV2,TRBJ2-3
TGCGCCAGCAGCTTGGTGGGACTAGGAGGTACCACCTTC,CASSLVGLGGTTF,few,.,TRBV5-1,TRBJ1-2
TGCGCCAGCAGCCCCGGGACAGGGGCCGGTTCAACTAATGAAAAACTGTTTTTT,CASSPGTGAGSTNEKLFF,.,TRBD1,TRBV5-1,TRBJ1-4
TGCGCCAGCAGCCCCACCTCACAGGGATCCAGCGCCGGGGAGCTGTTTTTT,CASSPTSQGSSAGELFF,.,.,TRBV5-1,TRBJ2-2
TGTGCCAGCAAACAAGAGACCCAGTACTTC,CASKQETQYF,few,.,TRBV28,TRBJ2-5
TGTGCCTGGAGTGTACTGGGAACAGTCAATCAGCCCCAGCATTTT,CAWSVLGTVNQPQHF,.,.,TRBV30,TRBJ1-5
TGTGCCAGCTCACCACCGGTATTAGAGACCCAGTACTTC,CASSPPVLETQYF,.,.,TRBV18,TRBJ2-5
TGTGCCAGCTCACGGGACTTTGGCGAGCAGTACTTC,CASSRDFGEQYF,.,.,TRBV18,TRBJ2-7
TGCGCCAGCAGTTCCTCTAGCACAGATACGCAGTATTTT,CASSSSSTDTQYF,.,.,TRBV10-1,TRBJ2-3
TGCGCCAGCAGCTTTGGTGGGACCCCAACTGAAGCTTTCTTT,CASSFGGTPTEAFF,few,.,TRBV5-1,TRBJ1-1
TGTGCCAGTAGACTTGGGACCCTTAACACGAACACTGAAGCTTTCTTT,CASRLGTLNTNTEAFF,few,.,TRBV19,TRBJ1-1
TGTGCCAGCAGCCAACAAGAGACCCAGTACTTC,CASSQQETQYF,.,.,TRBV6-6,TRBJ2-5
TGTGCCACTCGGGGCAGGGCCCTCTACGAGCAGTACTTC,CATRGRALYEQYF,.,.,TRBV28,TRBJ2-7
TGTGCCACCAGCAGAGAGACACCTCTGACCGCGGGCACCGGGGAGCTGTTTTTT,CATSRETPLTAGTGELFF,few,.,TRBV15,TRBJ2-2
TGTGCCAGCAGTGTAGAGAACACTGAAGCTTTCTTT,CASSVENTEAFF,.,.,TRBV2,TRBJ1-1
TGCGCCAGCAGGAGATCCGGGACAAAGAACACCGGGGAGCTGTTTTTT,CASRRSGTKNTGELFF,.,.,TRBV5-1,TRBJ2-2
TGCGCCAGCAGCCTAGGGGCGACTAGGGGCAATGAGCAGTTCTTC,CASSLGATRGNEQFF,once,.,TRBV4-1,TRBJ2-1